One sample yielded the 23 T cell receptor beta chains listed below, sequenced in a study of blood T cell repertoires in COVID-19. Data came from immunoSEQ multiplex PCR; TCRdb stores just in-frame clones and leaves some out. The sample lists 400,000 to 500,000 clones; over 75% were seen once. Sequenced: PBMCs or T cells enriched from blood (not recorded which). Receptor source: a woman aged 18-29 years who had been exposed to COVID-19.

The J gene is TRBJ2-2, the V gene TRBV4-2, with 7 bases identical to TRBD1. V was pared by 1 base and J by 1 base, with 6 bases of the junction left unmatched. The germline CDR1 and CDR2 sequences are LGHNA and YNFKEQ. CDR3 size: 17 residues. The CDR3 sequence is CASSQVTWTGNTGELFF. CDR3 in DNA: TGTGCCAGCAGCCAAGTTACTTGGACAGGGAACACCGGGGAGCTGTTTTTT.

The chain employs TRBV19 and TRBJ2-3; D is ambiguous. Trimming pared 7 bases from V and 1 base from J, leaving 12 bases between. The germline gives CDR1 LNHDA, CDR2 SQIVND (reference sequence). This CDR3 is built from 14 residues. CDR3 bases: TGTGCCAGTACTTCCAGGCCCCGCACAGATACGCAGTATTTT. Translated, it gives CASTSRPRTDTQYF.

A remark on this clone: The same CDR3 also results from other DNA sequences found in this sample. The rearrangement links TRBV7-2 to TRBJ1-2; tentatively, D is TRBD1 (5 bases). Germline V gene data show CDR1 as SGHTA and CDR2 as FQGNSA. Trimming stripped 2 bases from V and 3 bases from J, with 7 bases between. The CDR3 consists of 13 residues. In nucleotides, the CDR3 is TGTGCCAGCAGCTTAACCAGGGACTATGGCTACACCTTC. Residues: CASSLTRDYGYTF.

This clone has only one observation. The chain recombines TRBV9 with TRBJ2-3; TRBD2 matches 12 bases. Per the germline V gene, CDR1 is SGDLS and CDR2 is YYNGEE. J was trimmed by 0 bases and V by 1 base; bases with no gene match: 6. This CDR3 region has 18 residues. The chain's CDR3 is CASSVRLAGGASTDTQYF. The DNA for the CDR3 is TGTGCCAGCAGCGTAAGGCTAGCGGGAGGGGCTAGCACAGATACGCAGTATTTT.

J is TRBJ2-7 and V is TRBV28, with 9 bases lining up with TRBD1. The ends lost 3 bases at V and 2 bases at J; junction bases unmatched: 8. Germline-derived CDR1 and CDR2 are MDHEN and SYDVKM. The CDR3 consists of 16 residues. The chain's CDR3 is CASSFSGTGIAYEQYF. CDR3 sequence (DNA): TGTGCCAGCAGTTTTTCCGGGACAGGGATAGCCTACGAGCAGTACTTC.

The CDR3 here is CASSRGVGSSYEQYF. Here the CDR3 DNA reads TGTGCCAGCTCACGGGGAGTGGGGAGCTCCTACGAGCAGTACTTC. This chain joins TRBV18 and TRBJ2-7; the D gene is possibly TRBD2 (5 bases). V was pared by 4 bases and J by 0 bases, with 13 bases between. The CDR3 covers 15 residues. The V gene's germline CDR1 is KGHSH and CDR2 LQKENI.

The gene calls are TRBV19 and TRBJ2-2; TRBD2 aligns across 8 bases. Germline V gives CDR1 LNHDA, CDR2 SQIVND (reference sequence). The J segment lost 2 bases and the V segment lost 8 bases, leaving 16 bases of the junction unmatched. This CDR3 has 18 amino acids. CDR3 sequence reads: CASRLRRGVELNTGELFF. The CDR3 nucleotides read TGTGCCAGTCGACTTAGGCGGGGGGTCGAACTCAACACCGGGGAGCTGTTTTTT.

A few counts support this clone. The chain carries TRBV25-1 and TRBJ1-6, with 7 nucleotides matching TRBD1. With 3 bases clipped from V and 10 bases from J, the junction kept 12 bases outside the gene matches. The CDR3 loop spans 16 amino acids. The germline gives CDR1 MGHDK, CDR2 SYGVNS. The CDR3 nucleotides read TGTGCCAGCAGTGAGAACTCCGGGACAGCCACGTCACCCCTCCACTTT. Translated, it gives CASSENSGTATSPLHF.

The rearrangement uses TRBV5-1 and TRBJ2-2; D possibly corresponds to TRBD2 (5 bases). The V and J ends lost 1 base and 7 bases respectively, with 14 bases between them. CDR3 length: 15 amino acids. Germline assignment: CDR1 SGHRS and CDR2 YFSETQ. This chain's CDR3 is CASSLTASTDGELFF. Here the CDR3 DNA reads TGCGCCAGCAGCTTGACGGCTAGCACGGACGGGGAGCTGTTTTTT.

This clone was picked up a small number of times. The CDR3 nucleotides are TGTGCCAGCAGCCCGCCGGGACTAGCGGACAATGAGCAGTTCTTC. Protein: CASSPPGLADNEQFF. The chain uses TRBV5-4 and TRBJ2-1, with TRBD2 matching over 11 bases. The CDR3 contains 15 residues. The germline V gene has CDR1 SGHNT and CDR2 YYREEE (reference sequence). V was clipped by 4 bases and J by 5 bases; unmatched bases: 5.

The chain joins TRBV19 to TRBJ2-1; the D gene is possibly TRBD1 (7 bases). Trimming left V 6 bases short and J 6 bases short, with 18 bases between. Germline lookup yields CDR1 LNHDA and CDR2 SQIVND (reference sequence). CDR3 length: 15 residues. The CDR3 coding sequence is TGTGCCAGTAGAACACGACAGGGAGGCTCCAATGAGCAGTTCTTC. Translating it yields CASRTRQGGSNEQFF.

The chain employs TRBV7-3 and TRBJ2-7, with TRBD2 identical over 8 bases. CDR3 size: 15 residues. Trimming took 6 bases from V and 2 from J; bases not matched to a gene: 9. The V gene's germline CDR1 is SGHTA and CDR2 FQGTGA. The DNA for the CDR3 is TGTGCCAGCAGTCTTAGCGGGGTGTCGACCTACGAGCAGTACTTC. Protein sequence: CASSLSGVSTYEQYF.

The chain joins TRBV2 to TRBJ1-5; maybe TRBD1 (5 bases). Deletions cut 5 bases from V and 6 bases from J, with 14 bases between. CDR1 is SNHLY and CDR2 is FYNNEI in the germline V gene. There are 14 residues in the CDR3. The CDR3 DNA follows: TGTGCCAGCAGTAATCAGGGCGGTTTTCAGCCCCAGCATTTT. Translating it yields CASSNQGGFQPQHF.

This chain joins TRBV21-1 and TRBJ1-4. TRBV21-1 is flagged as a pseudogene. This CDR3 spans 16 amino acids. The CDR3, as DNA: TGTGCCAGCAGCAAAACCCGGGGAGGGGATCATGAAAAACTGTTTTTT. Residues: CASSKTRGGDHEKLFF.

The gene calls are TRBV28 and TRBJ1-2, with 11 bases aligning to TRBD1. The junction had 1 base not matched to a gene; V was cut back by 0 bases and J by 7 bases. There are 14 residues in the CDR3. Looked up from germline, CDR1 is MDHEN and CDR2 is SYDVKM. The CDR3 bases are TGTGCCAGCAGTTTATGGGACAGGGGGCTTGGCTACACCTTC. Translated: CASSLWDRGLGYTF.

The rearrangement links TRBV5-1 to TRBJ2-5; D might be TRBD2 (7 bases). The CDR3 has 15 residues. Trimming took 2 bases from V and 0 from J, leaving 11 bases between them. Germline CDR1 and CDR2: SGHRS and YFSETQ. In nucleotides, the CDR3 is TGCGCCAGCAGCTTCGCGGGGGCCCACCAAGAGACCCAGTACTTC. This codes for CASSFAGAHQETQYF.

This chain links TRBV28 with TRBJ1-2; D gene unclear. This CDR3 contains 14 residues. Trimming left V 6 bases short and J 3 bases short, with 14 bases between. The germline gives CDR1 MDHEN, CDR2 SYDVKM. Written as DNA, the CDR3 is TGTGCCAGCAGGCCGGAGCGGGGATACTATGGCTACACCTTC. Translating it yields CASRPERGYYGYTF.

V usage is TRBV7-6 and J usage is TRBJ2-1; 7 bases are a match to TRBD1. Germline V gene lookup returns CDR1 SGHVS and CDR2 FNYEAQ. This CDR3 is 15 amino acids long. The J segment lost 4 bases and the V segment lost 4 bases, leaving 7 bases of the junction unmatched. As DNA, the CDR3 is TGTGCCAGCAGCTCCCGGGACAGCCCATACAATGAGCAGTTCTTC. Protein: CASSSRDSPYNEQFF.

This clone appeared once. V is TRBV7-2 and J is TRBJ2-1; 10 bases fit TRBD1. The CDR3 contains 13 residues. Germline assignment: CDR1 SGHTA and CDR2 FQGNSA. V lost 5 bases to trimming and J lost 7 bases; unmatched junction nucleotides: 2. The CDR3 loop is CASSRDRGNEQFF. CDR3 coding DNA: TGTGCCAGCAGCCGGGACAGGGGAAATGAGCAGTTCTTC.

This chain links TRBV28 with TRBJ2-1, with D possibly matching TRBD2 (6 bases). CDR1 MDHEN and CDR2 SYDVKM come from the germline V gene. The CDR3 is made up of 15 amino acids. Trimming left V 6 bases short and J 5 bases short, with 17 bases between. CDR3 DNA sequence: TGTGCCAGCAGGCCCGATGGGGGGTTCAACAATGAGCAGTTCTTC. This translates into CASRPDGGFNNEQFF. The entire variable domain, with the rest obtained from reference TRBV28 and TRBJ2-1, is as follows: DVKVTQSSRYLVKRTGEKVFLECVQDMDHENMFWYRQDPGLGLRLIYFSYDVKMKEKGDIPEGYSVSREKKERFSLILESASTNQTSMYLCASRPDGGFNNEQFFGPGTRLTVL.

CDR3 protein: CATSIEDGGSGPQHF. CDR3 coding DNA: TGTGCCACCAGCATAGAGGATGGGGGCTCGGGGCCCCAGCATTTT. The chain is built from TRBV15 and TRBJ1-5; possibly TRBD1 for D (6 bases). This CDR3 has 15 amino acids. The V gene's germline CDR1 is LNHNV and CDR2 YYDKDF (reference sequence). Between the trimmed V and J ends, which lost 4 bases and 9 bases, there was a span of 19 bases.

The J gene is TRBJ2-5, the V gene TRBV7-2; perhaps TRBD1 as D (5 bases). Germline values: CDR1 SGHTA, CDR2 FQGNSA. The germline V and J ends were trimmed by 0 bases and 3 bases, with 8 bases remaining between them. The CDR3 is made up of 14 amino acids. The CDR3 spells CASSLARVEETQYF. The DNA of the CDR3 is TGTGCCAGCAGCTTAGCCAGGGTAGAAGAGACCCAGTACTTC.

CDR3 protein: CASSFWAEAGNQPQHF. CDR3 in DNA: TGTGCCAGCAGTTTTTGGGCCGAGGCAGGGAATCAGCCCCAGCATTTT. V is TRBV6-6 and J is TRBJ1-5; the D gene is possibly TRBD1 (5 bases). CDR1 is MNHNY, CDR2 SVGAGI, per germline (reference sequence). V lost 4 bases to trimming and J lost 4 bases, with 17 bases between them. The CDR3 spans 16 residues.